Included here is one T cell receptor beta chain sequence, with context. Its antigen is not known. V was clipped by 4 bases and J by 3 bases; unmatched bases: 19. The CDR3 spans 18 residues. Germline V gene sequence: CDR1 SQVTM, CDR2 ANQGSEA. Both 60 Vbeta primers and 13 Jbeta primers went into the PCR. TCRdb's table, derived via immunoSEQ multiplex PCR, lists solely in-frame clones and lacks some. This sample's clone table lists 150,000 to 250,000 clones. This sample was included in a study of cytomegalovirus exposure and HLA in healthy donors. Study-wide results and limits: Available immune exposure information was restricted to CMV serostatus only. When analyzed later, a missense DCLRE1C variant was found to be linked to TCR beta V- and J-gene trimming. Later analysis suggested links between common viral pathogens and several top significant clusters.

The V gene is TRBV29-1, the J gene TRBJ2-7, with 9 nucleotides matching TRBD1. Sequencing was carried out using PBMCs. The sequence came from a boy younger than 18 in good health and CMV-seronegative. DNA for the CDR3: TGCAGCGTTGGCCCGGACAGGGGCACCCTTACTTCGGGCTACGAGCAGTACTTC. Encoded protein: CSVGPDRGTLTSGYEQYF.